The rows below give T cell receptor beta chains drawn from one sample of a study of cytomegalovirus exposure and HLA in healthy donors. The method was immunoSEQ multiplex PCR; TCRdb's version includes in-frame clones alone and lacks a portion of them. The profile covers about 220,000 clones, with roughly 83% appearing a single time and about 14% taken by the ten largest. Sequencing input: PBMCs. The receptors derive from a woman in her thirties in good health and CMV-seropositive. Each CDR3 is given with its conserved first and last residue. D genes are given only for firm matches. The size field is filled for only some rows; it gives once, few, many or a size class.

CDR3aa | CDR3nt | v_gene | d_gene | abundance | j_gene
CAWSGTGGFQPQHF | TGTGCCTGGAGTGGGACAGGGGGCTTTCAGCCCCAGCATTTT | TRBV30 | TRBD1 | . | TRBJ1-5
CSVGTGEKLFF | TGCAGCGTGGGGACGGGTGAAAAACTGTTTTTT | TRBV29-1 | . | . | TRBJ1-4
CASSDRGKEVTEAFF | TGTGCCAGCAGTGACAGGGGGAAGGAAGTCACTGAAGCTTTCTTT | TRBV25-1 | TRBD1 | . | TRBJ1-1
CAWSVSGVYEQYF | TGTGCCTGGAGTGTTAGCGGTGTCTACGAGCAGTACTTC | TRBV30 | . | . | TRBJ2-7
CASSRSAGMEIYEQYF | TGTGCCAGCAGCCGGAGCGCCGGGATGGAAATATACGAGCAGTACTTC | TRBV7-9 | . | . | TRBJ2-7
CASTGVGRNYGYTF | TGTGCCAGCACGGGAGTTGGGAGGAACTATGGCTACACCTTC | TRBV6-5 | . | . | TRBJ1-2
CASSRTSQYGYTF | TGTGCCAGCAGTAGGACGAGCCAATATGGCTACACCTTC | TRBV6-5 | . | . | TRBJ1-2
CASSLNGNYGYTF | TGTGCCAGCAGTTTAAACGGCAACTATGGCTACACCTTC | TRBV27 | . | . | TRBJ1-2
CASSLQTPGVYEQYF | TGTGCCAGCAGTTTGCAAACCCCCGGAGTTTACGAGCAGTACTTC | TRBV27 | . | . | TRBJ2-7
CASSQGPGANVLTF | TGTGCCAGCAGCCAGGGGCCTGGGGCCAACGTCCTGACTTTC | TRBV7-3 | . | . | TRBJ2-6
CAWSVLGMWEHSGNTIYF | TGTGCCTGGAGTGTTTTGGGGATGTGGGAACACTCTGGAAACACCATATATTTT | TRBV30 | . | . | TRBJ1-3
CASSPPTGNRRDEQYF | TGTGCCAGCAGCCCGCCGACAGGGAACAGACGAGATGAGCAGTACTTC | TRBV7-9 | TRBD1 | . | TRBJ2-7
CASSYSGLNTEAFF | TGTGCCAGCAGTTACTCCGGGTTGAACACTGAAGCTTTCTTT | TRBV6-5 | . | . | TRBJ1-1
CASSLDPEYTEAFF | TGTGCCAGCAGCTTGGACCCAGAGTACACTGAAGCTTTCTTT | TRBV5-4 | . | . | TRBJ1-1
CASSLPSLSGNTIYF | TGTGCCAGCAGCTTGCCAAGTCTCTCTGGAAACACCATATATTTT | TRBV5-6 | . | . | TRBJ1-3
CATHTNSGNEKLFF | TGTGCCACCCATACCAACAGTGGGAATGAAAAACTGTTTTTT | TRBV28 | . | . | TRBJ1-4
CAWSVGGGYTF | TGTGCCTGGAGTGTGGGGGGTGGCTACACCTTC | TRBV30 | . | . | TRBJ1-2
CASSLQRISYNEQFF | TGTGCCAGCAGTTTACAGCGGATCTCCTACAATGAGCAGTTCTTC | TRBV27 | . | . | TRBJ2-1
CASSANSGYTGELFF | TGTGCCAGCAGCGCCAATAGCGGCTACACCGGGGAGCTGTTTTTT | TRBV11-2 | . | . | TRBJ2-2
CASSEASYEQYF | TGCGCCAGCAGCGAGGCCTCCTACGAGCAGTACTTC | TRBV10-2 | . | . | TRBJ2-7
CASSLTRDEEKLFF | TGCGCCAGCAGCTTGACAAGGGATGAGGAAAAACTGTTTTTT | TRBV5-1 | . | . | TRBJ1-4
CASSLFRREAYGYTF | TGTGCCAGCAGCTTGTTCCGGCGGGAAGCTTATGGCTACACCTTC | TRBV5-6 | . | . | TRBJ1-2
CASSGKNIQYF | TGTGCCAGCAGCGGCAAAAACATTCAGTACTTC | TRBV11-2 | . | . | TRBJ2-4
CASRLAGGPGTF | TGTGCCAGCCGTTTGGCGGGGGGGCCGGGCACCTTC | TRBV28 | . | once | TRBJ1-2
CASSESIGAVKQFF | TGTGCCAGCAGTGAATCTATAGGAGCGGTAAAGCAGTTCTTC | TRBV6-1 | . | few | TRBJ2-1
CASSPAAGQGSYEQYF | TGTGCCAGCTCACCAGCAGCCGGACAGGGCTCCTACGAGCAGTACTTC | TRBV18 | TRBD1 | . | TRBJ2-7
CASSAQGDRGETQYF | TGTGCCAGCAGCGCACAGGGGGATCGGGGAGAGACCCAGTACTTC | TRBV7-2 | TRBD1 | . | TRBJ2-5
CASSVGTVTDTQYF | TGTGCCAGCAGCGTAGGGACAGTCACAGATACGCAGTATTTT | TRBV9 | . | once | TRBJ2-3
CASSGTGPPYEQYF | TGTGCCAGCAGCGGGACGGGGCCGCCCTACGAGCAGTACTTC | TRBV27 | . | few | TRBJ2-7
CASSPGTAIYEQYF | TGTGCCAGCAGCCCGGGGACAGCGATCTACGAGCAGTACTTC | TRBV7-9 | TRBD1 | . | TRBJ2-7
CASSVEGQEMDTEAFF | TGTGCCAGCAGCGTAGAAGGACAGGAAATGGACACTGAAGCTTTCTTT | TRBV9 | TRBD1 | . | TRBJ1-1
CASSYGVGPTQEQYF | TGTGCCAGCAGTTACGGTGTCGGTCCTACACAGGAGCAGTACTTC | TRBV6-5 | . | . | TRBJ2-7
CASSLSRTTEQYF | TGTGCCAGCAGTTTATCGCGGACAACCGAGCAGTACTTC | TRBV27 | . | . | TRBJ2-7
CASSFPGGPYNEQFF | TGTGCCAGCAGTTTCCCGGGAGGGCCGTACAATGAGCAGTTCTTC | TRBV28 | TRBD2 | . | TRBJ2-1
CASSVSSNTEAFF | TGTGCCAGCAGTGTGTCCTCGAACACTGAAGCTTTCTTT | TRBV6-4 | . | . | TRBJ1-1
CASSPRRERGDKNIQYF | TGTGCCAGCAGCCCTCGCCGGGAGCGGGGAGACAAAAACATTCAGTACTTC | TRBV9 | TRBD2 | . | TRBJ2-4
CASRPGGSYEQYF | TGTGCCAGCAGGCCAGGGGGCTCATACGAGCAGTACTTC | TRBV25-1 | TRBD1 | . | TRBJ2-7